The present entry profiles one T cell receptor beta chain with its context. Its specificity is not known. Looked up from germline, CDR1 is MNHEY and CDR2 is SMNVEV (reference sequence). V lost 6 bases and J lost 7; bases outside the gene matches: 8. This CDR3 has 14 residues. The sample is drawn from a study of persistence of HIV-infected CD4 T cells. General study results and limits: CMV- and Gag-responding cells had lower TCRbeta richness than CD3/CD28-responding cells.

This nonspecific control used anti-CD3/anti-CD28 bead stimulation of CD4+ T cells. Responding CD4+ T cells were sorted by upregulation of both CD40 ligand and CD69. PBMCs were depleted of CD8+ T cells before stimulation. The libraries were made with immunoSEQ version 4 in survey mode. Assay: immunoSEQ multiplex PCR; the TCRdb copy retains only in-frame clones and omits some. The data show 40,000 to 45,000 clones, about nine tenths seen once. This receptor was obtained from an adult man with HIV who was CMV-seropositive. The V gene is TRBV27, the J gene TRBJ1-4, with 7 nucleotides matching TRBD1. The specimen was CD4+ T cells sorted from PBMCs after approximately 18-hour stimulation, collected from a patient who received antiretroviral therapy. The CDR3 sequence: CASRSGQRGEKLFF. The CDR3 DNA reads as TGTGCCAGCAGATCGGGACAGCGGGGTGAAAAACTGTTTTTT.